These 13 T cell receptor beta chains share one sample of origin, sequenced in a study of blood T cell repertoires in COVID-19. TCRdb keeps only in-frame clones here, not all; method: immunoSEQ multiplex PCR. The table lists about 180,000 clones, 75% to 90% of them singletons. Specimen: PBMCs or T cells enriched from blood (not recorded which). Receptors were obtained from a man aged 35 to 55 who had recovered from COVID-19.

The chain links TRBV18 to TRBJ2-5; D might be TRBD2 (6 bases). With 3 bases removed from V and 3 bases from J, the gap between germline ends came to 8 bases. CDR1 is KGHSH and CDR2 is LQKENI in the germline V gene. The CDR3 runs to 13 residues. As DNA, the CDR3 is TGTGCCAGCTCACCGGGACTGGAAGAGACCCAGTACTTC. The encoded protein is CASSPGLEETQYF.

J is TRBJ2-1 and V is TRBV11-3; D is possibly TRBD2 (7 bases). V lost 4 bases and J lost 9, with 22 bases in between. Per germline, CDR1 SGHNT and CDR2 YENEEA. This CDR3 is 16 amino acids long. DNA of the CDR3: TGTGCCAGCAGCTCGGAGGCCCGGGGGGCCAGGATTGAGCAGTTCTTC. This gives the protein CASSSEARGARIEQFF.

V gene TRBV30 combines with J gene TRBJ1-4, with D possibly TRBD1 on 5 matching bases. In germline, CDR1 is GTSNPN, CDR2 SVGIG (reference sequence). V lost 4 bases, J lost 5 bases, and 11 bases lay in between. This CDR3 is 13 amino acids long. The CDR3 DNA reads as TGTGCCTGGACTCGACAGTACAATGAAAAACTGTTTTTT. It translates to CAWTRQYNEKLFF.

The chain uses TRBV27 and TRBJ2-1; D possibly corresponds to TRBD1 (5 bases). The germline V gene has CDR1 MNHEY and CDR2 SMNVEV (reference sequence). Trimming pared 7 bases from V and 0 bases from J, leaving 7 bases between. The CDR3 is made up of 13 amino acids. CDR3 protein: CASKQGSYNEQFF. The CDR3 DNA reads TGTGCCAGCAAGCAGGGCTCCTACAATGAGCAGTTCTTC.

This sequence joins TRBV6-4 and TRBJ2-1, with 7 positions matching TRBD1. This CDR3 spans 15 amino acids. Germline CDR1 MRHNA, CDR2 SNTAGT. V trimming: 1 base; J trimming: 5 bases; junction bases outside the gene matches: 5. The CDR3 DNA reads TGTGCCAGCAGTGACTATCCCGGGACAGACAATGAGCAGTTCTTC. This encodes CASSDYPGTDNEQFF.

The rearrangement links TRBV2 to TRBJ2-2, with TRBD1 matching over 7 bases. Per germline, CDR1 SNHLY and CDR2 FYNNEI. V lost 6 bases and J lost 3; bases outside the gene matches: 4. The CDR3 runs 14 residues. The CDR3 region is CASRLDRHTGELFF. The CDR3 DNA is TGTGCCAGCAGACTGGACAGGCACACCGGGGAGCTGTTTTTT.

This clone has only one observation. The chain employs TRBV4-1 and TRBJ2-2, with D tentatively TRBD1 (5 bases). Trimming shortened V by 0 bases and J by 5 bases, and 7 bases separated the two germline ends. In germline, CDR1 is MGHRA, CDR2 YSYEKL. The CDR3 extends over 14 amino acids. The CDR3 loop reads CASSQDPGTGELFF. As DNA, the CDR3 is TGCGCCAGCAGCCAAGATCCAGGGACCGGGGAGCTGTTTTTT.

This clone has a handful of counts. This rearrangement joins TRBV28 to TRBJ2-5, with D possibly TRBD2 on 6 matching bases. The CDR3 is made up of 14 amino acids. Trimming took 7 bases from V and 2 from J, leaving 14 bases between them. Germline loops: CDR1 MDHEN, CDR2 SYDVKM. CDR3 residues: CASTLGGWQETQYF. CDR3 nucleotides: TGTGCCAGCACTCTGGGGGGTTGGCAAGAGACCCAGTACTTC.

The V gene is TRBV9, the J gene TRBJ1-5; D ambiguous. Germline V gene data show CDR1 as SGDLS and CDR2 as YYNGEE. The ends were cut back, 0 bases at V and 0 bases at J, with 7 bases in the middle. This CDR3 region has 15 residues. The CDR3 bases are TGTGCCAGCAGCGTAGATGGAGCTAGCAATCAGCCCCAGCATTTT. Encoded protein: CASSVDGASNQPQHF.

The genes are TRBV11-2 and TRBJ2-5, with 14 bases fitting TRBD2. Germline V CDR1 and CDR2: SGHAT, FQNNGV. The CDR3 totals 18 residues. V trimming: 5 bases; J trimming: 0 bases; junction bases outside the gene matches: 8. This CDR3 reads CASSARTSGGLYQETQYF. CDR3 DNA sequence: TGTGCCAGCAGCGCCCGGACTAGCGGGGGGTTGTACCAAGAGACCCAGTACTTC. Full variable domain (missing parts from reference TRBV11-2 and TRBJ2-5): EAGVAQSPRYKIIEKRQSVAFWCNPISGHATLYWYQQILGQGPKLLIQFQNNGVVDDSQLPKDRFSAERLKGVDSTLKIQPAKLEDSAVYLCASSARTSGGLYQETQYFGPGTRLLVL.

CDR3 sequence reads: CASSPRDITGELFF. In nucleotides, the CDR3 is TGTGCCAGCTCACCACGGGACATAACCGGGGAGCTGTTTTTT. The V call is TRBV18, the J call TRBJ2-2, with a weak D call TRBD1 (6 bases). This CDR3 has 14 amino acids. Germline-derived CDR1 and CDR2 are KGHSH and LQKENI. The V end was cut by 1 base, the J end by 5 bases, with 8 bases between. Drawing the rest from reference TRBV18 and TRBJ2-2, the complete variable domain is NAGVMQNPRHLVRRRGQEARLRCSPMKGHSHVYWYRQLPEEGLKFMVYLQKENIIDESGMPKERFSAEFPKEGPSILRIQQVVRGDSAAYFCASSPRDITGELFFGEGSRLTVL.

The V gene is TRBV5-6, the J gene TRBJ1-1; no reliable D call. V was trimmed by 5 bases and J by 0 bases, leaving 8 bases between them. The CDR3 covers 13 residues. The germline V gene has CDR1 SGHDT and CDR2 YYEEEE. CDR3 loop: CASSSNLNTEAFF. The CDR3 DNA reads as TGTGCCAGCAGTTCGAACTTGAACACTGAAGCTTTCTTT.

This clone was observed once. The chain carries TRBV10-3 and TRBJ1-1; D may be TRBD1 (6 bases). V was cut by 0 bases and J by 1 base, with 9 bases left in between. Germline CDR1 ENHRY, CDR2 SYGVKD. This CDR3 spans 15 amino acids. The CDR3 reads CAISESTGQNTEAFF. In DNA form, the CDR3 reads TGTGCCATCAGTGAGTCTACGGGACAGAACACTGAAGCTTTCTTT.